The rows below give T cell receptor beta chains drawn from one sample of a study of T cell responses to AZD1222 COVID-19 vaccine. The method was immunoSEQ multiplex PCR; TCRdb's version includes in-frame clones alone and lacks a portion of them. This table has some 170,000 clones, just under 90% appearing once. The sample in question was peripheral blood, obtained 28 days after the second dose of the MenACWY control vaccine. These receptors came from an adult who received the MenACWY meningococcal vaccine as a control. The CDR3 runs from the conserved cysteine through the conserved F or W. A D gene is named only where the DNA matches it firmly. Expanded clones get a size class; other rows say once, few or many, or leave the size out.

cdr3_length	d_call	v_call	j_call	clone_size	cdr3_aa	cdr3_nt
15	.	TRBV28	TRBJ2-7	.	CASSPPHTFGYEQYF	TGTGCCAGCAGTCCCCCACACACATTCGGGTACGAGCAGTACTTC
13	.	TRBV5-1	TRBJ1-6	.	CASRLEYNSPLHF	TGCGCCAGCAGACTTGAATATAATTCACCCCTCCACTTT
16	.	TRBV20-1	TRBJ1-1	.	CSASPAPRRGGTEAFF	TGCAGTGCTAGTCCCGCGCCTCGCAGGGGCGGCACTGAAGCTTTCTTT
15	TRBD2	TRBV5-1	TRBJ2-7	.	CASSPGGTNSYEQYF	TGCGCCAGCAGCCCTGGGGGGACTAACTCCTACGAGCAGTACTTC
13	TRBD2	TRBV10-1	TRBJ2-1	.	CASSVGSGGEQFF	TGCGCCAGCAGTGTAGGTAGCGGGGGTGAGCAGTTCTTC
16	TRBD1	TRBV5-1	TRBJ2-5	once	CASSPIGTGGRETQYF	TGCGCCAGCAGCCCCATCGGGACAGGAGGCAGGGAGACCCAGTACTTC
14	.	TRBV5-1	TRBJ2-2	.	CASAGRINTGELFF	TGCGCCAGCGCGGGGAGGATTAACACCGGGGAGCTGTTTTTT
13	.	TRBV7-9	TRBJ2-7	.	CASSLDSPYEQYF	TGTGCCAGCAGCTTAGACAGCCCCTACGAGCAGTACTTC
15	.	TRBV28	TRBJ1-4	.	CASSLSGVIYEKLFF	TGTGCCAGCAGCCTATCGGGCGTGATTTATGAAAAACTGTTTTTT
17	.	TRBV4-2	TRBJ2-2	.	CASSRNLVGANTGELFF	TGTGCCAGCAGCCGAAATTTGGTGGGAGCGAACACCGGGGAGCTGTTTTTT
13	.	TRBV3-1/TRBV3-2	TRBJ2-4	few	CASSPNRGNIQYF	TGTGCCAGCAGCCCCAATAGGGGGAACATTCAGTACTTC